Below are 30 T cell receptor beta chains sequenced from a single sample in a study of blood T cell repertoires in COVID-19. The data were produced by immunoSEQ multiplex PCR, yet TCRdb's version contains in-frame clones alone and is incomplete. Of 250,000 or so clones listed, 82% are singletons. Sequencing used peripheral blood. These receptors were collected from a woman at least 80 years old with acute or convalescent COVID-19.

The chain is built from TRBV6-2 or TRBV6-3 and TRBJ2-2, with TRBD1 matching 9 bases. The CDR3 has 15 amino acids. The V and J ends lost 6 bases and 4 bases, in that order; junction bases with no gene match: 6. From germline, CDR1 is MNHEY and CDR2 SVGEGT. As DNA, the CDR3 is TGTGCCAGCAGCTTACAGGGGGCGAGCACCGGGGAGCTGTTTTTT. Amino acid sequence: CASSLQGASTGELFF.

This clone occurred a few times. V gene TRBV6-5 combines with J gene TRBJ2-1; 9 bases agree with TRBD1. Germline assignment: CDR1 MNHEY and CDR2 SVGAGI. The CDR3 has 13 residues. Unmatched junction bases numbered 7, after V lost 7 bases and J lost 9 bases. In DNA form, the CDR3 reads TGTGCCAGCACCCCCCCGACAGGGGGTGAGCAGTTCTTC. Translated, it gives CASTPPTGGEQFF.

In nucleotides, the CDR3 is TGTGCCAGCAGTTACAAGGCGGGACGTATCTACGAGCAGTACTTC. Translation gives CASSYKAGRIYEQYF. This chain links TRBV6-2 or TRBV6-3 with TRBJ2-7; possibly TRBD2 for D (6 bases). Germline CDR1 is MNHEY and CDR2 is SVGEGT. The CDR3 consists of 15 residues. V lost 2 bases to trimming and J lost 3 bases, with 14 bases between them.

This clone was picked up a small number of times. The J gene is TRBJ1-1, the V gene TRBV7-9; 9 bases map to TRBD1. The CDR3 consists of 14 residues. CDR1 is SEHNR and CDR2 is FQNEAQ in the germline V gene (reference sequence). J lost 5 bases, V lost 3 bases, and 4 bases had no gene match. CDR3 region: CASSLTGGRTEAFF. CDR3 DNA: TGTGCCAGCAGCTTGACAGGGGGAAGGACTGAAGCTTTCTTT.

The rearrangement links TRBV5-1 to TRBJ2-3; 12 bases are shared with TRBD2. CDR1 SGHRS and CDR2 YFSETQ come from the germline V gene. After removal of 4 bases from V and 5 bases from J, the junction contained 11 bases not matched to a gene. CDR3 length equals 17 residues. CDR3 region: CASSIPSGGAGEDTQYF. Here the CDR3 DNA reads TGCGCCAGCAGCATTCCTAGCGGGGGGGCTGGAGAAGATACGCAGTATTTT.

V and J are TRBV27 and TRBJ1-6; 7 bases match TRBD1. Germline loops: CDR1 MNHEY, CDR2 SMNVEV (reference sequence). The V segment lost 6 bases and the J segment 6 bases; nucleotides outside the gene matches: 8. The CDR3 is 15 residues long. The CDR3 bases are TGTGCCAGCAGACCGGACAGGCTGGGTAATTCACCCCTCCACTTT. Its protein is CASRPDRLGNSPLHF.

The V and J genes are TRBV7-3 and TRBJ1-1; no clear D. The CDR3 has 14 residues. Between the trimmed V and J ends, which lost 5 bases and 3 bases, there was a span of 13 bases. Germline values: CDR1 SGHTA, CDR2 FQGTGA. The CDR3 protein is CASSPRGGYTEAFF. CDR3 DNA: TGTGCCAGCAGCCCCCGCGGAGGTTACACTGAAGCTTTCTTT.

V is TRBV4-3 and J is TRBJ1-2; unclear D gene. The CDR3 sequence is 14 residues long. Trimming left V 4 bases short and J 4 bases short, with 13 bases between. CDR1 is LGHNA, CDR2 YSLEER, per germline. The CDR3 loop reads CASSLRHSTYGYTF. DNA for the CDR3: TGCGCCAGCAGCCTAAGACACTCGACCTATGGCTACACCTTC.

The chain recombines TRBV2 with TRBJ1-2; weak D call: TRBD1 (6 bases). V lost 2 bases, J lost 4 bases, and 17 bases lay in between. From germline, CDR1 is SNHLY and CDR2 FYNNEI. The CDR3 has 16 residues. Here the CDR3 DNA reads TGTGCCAGCAGTGAAAGTGGGGTTGGGGGCGTCTATGGCTACACCTTC. This encodes CASSESGVGGVYGYTF. Supplemented by reference TRBV2 and TRBJ1-2, the full variable domain reads EPEVTQTPSHQVTQMGQEVILRCVPISNHLYFYWYRQILGQKVEFLVSFYNNEISEKSEIFDDQFSVERPDGSNFTLKIRSTKLEDSAMYFCASSESGVGGVYGYTFGSGTRLTVV.

This clone has only one observation. The rearrangement links TRBV2 to TRBJ2-2; possibly TRBD1 for D (5 bases). Germline V gives CDR1 SNHLY, CDR2 FYNNEI. The CDR3 runs 14 residues. The V and J ends lost 5 bases and 4 bases respectively, with 11 bases between them. The CDR3: CASSTRQGTGELFF. CDR3 nucleotides: TGTGCCAGCAGTACTCGGCAGGGCACCGGGGAGCTGTTTTTT.

The rearrangement links TRBV6-6 to TRBJ2-1; D perhaps matches TRBD2 (6 bases). The germline V and J ends were trimmed by 7 bases and 9 bases, with 10 bases remaining between them. The CDR3 runs 11 residues. From germline, CDR1 is MNHNY and CDR2 SVGAGI (reference sequence). CDR3 sequence reads: CASIVGSEQFF. The CDR3 DNA sequence: TGTGCCAGCATCGTCGGGAGTGAGCAGTTCTTC.

The chain couples TRBV2 to TRBJ1-6; 9 nucleotides agree with TRBD1. Germline CDR1 SNHLY, CDR2 FYNNEI. The CDR3 contains 14 residues. J lost 10 bases, V lost 10 bases, and 11 bases had no gene match. The CDR3 loop is CATKRDRVDSPLHF. The CDR3, as DNA: TGTGCCACCAAAAGGGACAGGGTAGACTCACCCCTCCACTTT.

The CDR3 nucleotides read TGTGCCAGCAGCCGGGGGACAGGGGAGGGTTCACCCCTCCACTTT. It yields the protein CASSRGTGEGSPLHF. The J gene is TRBJ1-6, the V gene TRBV6-5; 10 nucleotides agree with TRBD1. Germline V gene data show CDR1 as MNHEY and CDR2 as SVGAGI. The CDR3 spans 15 residues. The J segment lost 9 bases and the V segment lost 6 bases, leaving 8 bases of the junction unmatched.

The rearrangement links TRBV7-9 to TRBJ2-7; 9 nucleotides agree with TRBD1. The CDR3 has 15 residues. Looked up from germline, CDR1 is SEHNR and CDR2 is FQNEAQ (reference sequence). J lost 2 bases, V lost 6 bases, and 8 bases had no gene match. The CDR3, as DNA: TGTGCCAGCAGGGAACAGGGGGCGCGGACCTACGAGCAGTACTTC. This sequence encodes CASREQGARTYEQYF.

J is TRBJ2-3 and V is TRBV4-1; D remains ambiguous. V was shortened by 3 bases and J by 2 bases, with 15 bases between the two germline ends. This CDR3 is 16 amino acids long. Germline CDR1 reads MGHRA; CDR2 reads YSYEKL. The CDR3 sequence is CASSQGARRTTDTQYF. DNA of the CDR3: TGCGCCAGCAGCCAGGGCGCGCGACGAACCACAGATACGCAGTATTTT.

The CDR3 bases are TGTGCCAGCAGCTTAGTCGGGGGGCTGGTGGAGACCCAGTACTTC. It encodes CASSLVGGLVETQYF. The chain recombines TRBV7-9 with TRBJ2-5; a weak D match, TRBD2 (7 bases). CDR3 length: 15 residues. The V end lost 1 base, the J end lost 5 bases, and 14 bases lay between the germline ends. CDR1 and CDR2 (germline): SEHNR, FQNEAQ (reference sequence). Drawing the rest from reference TRBV7-9 and TRBJ2-5, the complete variable domain is DTGVSQNPRHKITKRGQNVTFRCDPISEHNRLYWYRQTLGQGPEFLTYFQNEAQLEKSRLLSDRFSAERPKGSFSTLEIQRTEQGDSAMYLCASSLVGGLVETQYFGPGTRLLVL.

The chain links TRBV5-1 to TRBJ2-5; 7 nucleotides match TRBD1. This CDR3 comprises 14 residues. The V and J ends lost 0 bases and 3 bases, in that order; junction bases with no gene match: 2. The V gene's germline CDR1 is SGHRS and CDR2 YFSETQ. Here the CDR3 reads CASSLAGQKETQYF. CDR3 sequence (DNA): TGCGCCAGCAGCTTGGCGGGACAGAAAGAGACCCAGTACTTC.

CDR3 DNA: TGCGCCAGCAGCTTGGTAACAGGGGGCGGAATTGGAGCTTTCTTT. This translates into CASSLVTGGGIGAFF. The gene calls are TRBV5-1 and TRBJ1-1; 9 bases are shared with TRBD1. The CDR3 length is 15 residues. CDR1 SGHRS and CDR2 YFSETQ come from the germline V gene. V shed 0 bases, J shed 10 bases, and the junction held 10 bases outside the gene matches.

Only a few counts were recorded for this clone. The rearrangement uses TRBV27 and TRBJ1-2; a weak D match, TRBD1 (5 bases). Trimming left V 5 bases short and J 2 bases short, with 15 bases between. This CDR3 is built from 15 residues. CDR1 and CDR2 (germline): MNHEY, SMNVEV (reference sequence). The CDR3 protein is CASSAWLDKNYGYTF. The CDR3 region has the DNA TGTGCCAGCAGTGCATGGTTGGACAAAAACTATGGCTACACCTTC.

Only one count was recorded for this clone. V usage is TRBV3-1 (or the pseudogene TRBV3-2) and J usage is TRBJ2-7, with no clear D. Germline lookup yields CDR1 LGHDT and CDR2 YNNKEL (reference sequence). V lost 2 bases and J 3 bases, leaving 8 bases between the germline ends. There are 13 residues in the CDR3. The CDR3 spells CASSQTSIYEQYF. In DNA, the CDR3 is TGTGCCAGCAGCCAAACATCGATCTACGAGCAGTACTTC.

The CDR3 sequence is CASSYSGGRELFF. The CDR3 DNA follows: TGTGCCAGCAGTTACTCAGGGGGTCGGGAGCTGTTTTTT. The rearrangement links TRBV6-2 or TRBV6-3 to TRBJ2-2; D may be TRBD1 (6 bases). CDR1 and CDR2 (germline): MNHEY, SVGEGT. This CDR3 region has 13 residues. The V end was cut by 0 bases, the J end by 9 bases, with 8 bases between.

This clone was seen a single time. The gene calls are TRBV14 and TRBJ1-1, with 10 nucleotides matching TRBD1. The CDR3 sequence is 14 residues long. V lost 4 bases and J lost 4; bases outside the gene matches: 3. From germline, CDR1 is SGHDN and CDR2 FVKESK. The CDR3 DNA reads as TGTGCCAGCAGCCTGGGACAGGGGATCACTGAAGCTTTCTTT. It codes for CASSLGQGITEAFF.

The gene calls are TRBV28 and TRBJ1-2; D not resolved. Germline V gene sequence: CDR1 MDHEN, CDR2 SYDVKM. Trimming cost V 2 bases and J 5 bases, with 6 bases left between them. The CDR3 covers 12 residues. CDR3 nucleotides: TGTGCCAGCAGTTTACTGGCTTATGGCTACACCTTC. It encodes CASSLLAYGYTF.

The V call is TRBV4-1, the J call TRBJ1-5; the D gene is possibly TRBD1 (5 bases). Trimming took 0 bases from V and 2 from J, leaving 14 bases between them. The length of the CDR3 is 17 residues. From germline, CDR1 is MGHRA and CDR2 YSYEKL. The CDR3 region is CASSQDPPTGRNQPQHF. CDR3 DNA: TGCGCCAGCAGCCAAGATCCGCCTACAGGCCGCAATCAGCCCCAGCATTTT.

The rearrangement joins TRBV6-2 or TRBV6-3 to TRBJ2-1; 7 nucleotides match TRBD2. Germline trimming cut 4 bases from V and 4 bases from J; bases unmatched to any gene: 10. The CDR3 covers 16 residues. The germline gives CDR1 MNHEY, CDR2 SVGEGT. DNA for the CDR3: TGTGCCAGCAGTTCCCGGGGCGGGGGAAAATACAATGAGCAGTTCTTC. Protein: CASSSRGGGKYNEQFF.

V gene TRBV11-3 combines with J gene TRBJ1-2; D is possibly TRBD1 (6 bases). Trimming cost V 7 bases and J 1 base, with 22 bases left between them. The CDR3 runs 17 residues. Germline V lookup: CDR1 SGHNT, CDR2 YENEEA. In DNA, the CDR3 is TGTGCCAGCACATACCGGGGGGGGCAAAATTTTAACTATGGCTACACCTTC. It encodes CASTYRGGQNFNYGYTF.

The genes are TRBV5-4 and TRBJ1-2, with D possibly matching TRBD1 (6 bases). Germline V gene sequence: CDR1 SGHNT, CDR2 YYREEE (reference sequence). The V end was cut by 2 bases, the J end by 2 bases, with 10 bases between. This CDR3 spans 14 amino acids. The CDR3 DNA reads TGTGCCAGCAGCTTCGTCAGGGGAAACTATGGCTACACCTTC. Residues: CASSFVRGNYGYTF. The full variable domain, its missing parts supplied by reference TRBV5-4 and TRBJ1-2, is ETGVTQSPTHLIKTRGQQVTLRCSSQSGHNTVSWYQQALGQGPQFIFQYYREEENGRGNFPPRFSGLQFPNYSSELNVNALELDDSALYLCASSFVRGNYGYTFGSGTRLTVV.

V and J are TRBV18 and TRBJ1-4, with TRBD1 as a possible D gene (5 bases). CDR3 length: 16 residues. Germline-derived CDR1 and CDR2 are KGHSH and LQKENI. V lost 5 bases and J 0 bases, leaving 13 bases between the germline ends. The CDR3 loop reads CASSSRLTATNEKLFF. DNA of the CDR3: TGTGCCAGCTCATCGAGGTTGACAGCAACTAATGAAAAACTGTTTTTT.

The J gene is TRBJ1-2, the V gene TRBV10-3; maybe TRBD1 (5 bases). Trimming pared 8 bases from V and 3 bases from J, leaving 13 bases between. There are 13 residues in the CDR3. Germline values: CDR1 ENHRY, CDR2 SYGVKD. Written as DNA, the CDR3 is TGTGCCATCGGCGCCAGGGTGGACTATGGCTACACCTTC. Amino acid sequence: CAIGARVDYGYTF.

The V and J genes are TRBV9 and TRBJ2-1; 8 bases agree with TRBD2. This CDR3 comprises 16 residues. V trimming: 0 bases; J trimming: 3 bases; junction bases outside the gene matches: 5. The germline gives CDR1 SGDLS, CDR2 YYNGEE. The CDR3 nucleotides read TGTGCCAGCAGCGTAGGCTACGGGACTAGCTACAATGAGCAGTTCTTC. It specifies CASSVGYGTSYNEQFF.